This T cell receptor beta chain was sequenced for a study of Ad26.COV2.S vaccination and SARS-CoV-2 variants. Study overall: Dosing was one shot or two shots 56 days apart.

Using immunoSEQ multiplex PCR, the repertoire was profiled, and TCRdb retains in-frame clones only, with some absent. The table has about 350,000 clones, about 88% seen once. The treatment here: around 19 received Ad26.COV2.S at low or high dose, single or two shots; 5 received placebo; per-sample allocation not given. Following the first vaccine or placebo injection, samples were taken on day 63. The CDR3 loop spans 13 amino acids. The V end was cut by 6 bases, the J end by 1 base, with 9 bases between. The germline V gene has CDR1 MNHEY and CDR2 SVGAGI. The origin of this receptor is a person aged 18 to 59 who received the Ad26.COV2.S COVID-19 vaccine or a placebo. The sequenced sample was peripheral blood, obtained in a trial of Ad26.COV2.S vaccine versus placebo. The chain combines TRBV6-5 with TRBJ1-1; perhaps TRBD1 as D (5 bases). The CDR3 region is CASRVRENTEAFF. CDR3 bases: TGTGCCAGCAGGGTCAGGGAGAACACTGAAGCTTTCTTT.